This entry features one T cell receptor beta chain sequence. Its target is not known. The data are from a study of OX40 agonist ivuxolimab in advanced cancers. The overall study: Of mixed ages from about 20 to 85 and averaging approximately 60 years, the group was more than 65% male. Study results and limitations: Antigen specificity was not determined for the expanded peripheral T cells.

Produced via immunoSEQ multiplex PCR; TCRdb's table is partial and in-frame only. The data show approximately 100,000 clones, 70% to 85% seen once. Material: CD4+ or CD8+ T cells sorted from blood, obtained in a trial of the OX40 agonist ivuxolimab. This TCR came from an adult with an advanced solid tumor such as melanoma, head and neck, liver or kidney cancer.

The CDR3 nucleotides are TGTGCCAGCAGACAGGGGGCTGGTCAGCCCCAGCATTTT. Translated: CASRQGAGQPQHF. The rearrangement joins TRBV6-4 to TRBJ1-5; 9 positions match TRBD1. The J segment lost 6 bases and the V segment lost 6 bases, leaving 3 bases of the junction unmatched. The V gene's germline CDR1 is MRHNA and CDR2 SNTAGT. The CDR3 sequence is 13 residues long.